The sample holds many counts of the clone carrying this TCR beta chain. TCRdb processed the RACE reads anew with MiXCR; each CDR3 protein has one entry. The table shows some 43,000 distinct CDR3 sequences, with over 3.5% occurring only once. The source of the sample is a study of human T cells and chemical hapten exposure. Documented time point: patch test 1, 2 weeks after DPC sensitization. The sample's treatment: therapeutic diphenylcyclopropenone sensitization with weekly scalp DPC. The study extracted total RNA from unfractionated whole blood. The source of this sequence is a man in his forties or fifties with alopecia areata. Some clones in this sample may be carry-over from other donors' samples. The sample in question was whole blood, obtained in connection with sensitization to the hapten diphenylcyclopropenone (DPC).

For the CDR3, the DNA is TGTGCCAGCAGCCAAGATCGGGGAATGGGAAAACTGTTTTTT. Protein: CASSQDRGMGKLFF. The chain combines TRBV3-1 with TRBJ1-4; no clear D. The ends were cut back, 0 bases at V and 10 bases at J, with 12 bases in the middle. The germline CDR1 and CDR2 sequences are LGHDT and YNNKEL (reference sequence). This CDR3 region has 14 residues. Based on the CDR3 plus reference TRBV3-1 and TRBJ1-4, the full variable domain is DTAVSQTPKYLVTQMGNDKSIKCEQNLGHDTMYWYKQDSKKFLKIMFSYNNKELIINETVPNRFSPKSPDKAHLNLHINSLELGDSAVYFCASSQDRGMGKLFFGSGTQLSVL.